Following are 4 T cell receptor beta chains from one sample sequenced in a study of shared clonotypes between healthy human individuals (dated by TCRdb to the early 2020s). The protocol used for the library was the immunoSEQ multiplex PCR assay. Sourced from immuneACCESS, this table was stored by TCRdb with only in-frame sequences that have V and J called. A share of the clones is absent; for the studies checked, an unresolved V gene accounts for under half, and the remainder has no known explanation. The sample records fewer than 1.6 million clones, approximately 98.5% of which are singletons. The ten largest clones capture roughly 0.36% of the sample. The sequencing input was naive CD4+ T cells sorted from blood. The meaning of the sample's cell subset or site label: CD45RA+ positively selected. These receptors all come from a man aged 30 to 39 in good health.

This rearrangement joins TRBV7-9 to TRBJ2-3, with TRBD2 matching 11 bases. The CDR3 is 18 residues long. The J segment lost 4 bases and the V segment lost 6 bases, leaving 15 bases of the junction unmatched. CDR1 is SEHNR and CDR2 is FQNEAQ in the germline V gene (reference sequence). The CDR3 nucleotides are TGTGCCAGCAGGCAACCACTAGCGGGAGCTCCTGGGGCAGATACGCAGTATTTT. Its protein is CASRQPLAGAPGADTQYF.

This chain connects TRBV28 to TRBJ2-6; no firm D call. This CDR3 has 15 amino acids. The germline V gene encodes CDR1 MDHEN and CDR2 SYDVKM. V lost 6 bases and J 4 bases, leaving 13 bases between the germline ends. In DNA, the CDR3 is TGTGCCAGCAGGAGGTTCCTACTGGGGGCCAACGTCCTGACTTTC. Protein: CASRRFLLGANVLTF.

This chain uses TRBV5-1 with TRBJ2-1; TRBD2 aligns across 8 bases. CDR1 and CDR2 (germline): SGHRS, YFSETQ. The V gene end was trimmed by 5 bases and the J gene end by 0 bases; junction bases not matched to a gene: 10. The length of the CDR3 is 17 residues. CDR3 sequence: CASRPGGGTSSYNEQFF. The DNA for the CDR3 is TGCGCCAGCAGACCAGGCGGGGGGACGAGCTCCTACAATGAGCAGTTCTTC.

This clone has just one count. The chain employs TRBV28 and TRBJ1-2, with a tentative D call TRBD1 (6 bases). There are 13 residues in the CDR3. V was clipped by 6 bases and J by 6 bases, with 14 bases between them. Germline CDR1 is MDHEN and CDR2 is SYDVKM. The CDR3 DNA reads as TGTGCCAGCAGAGATGGGGGCGCGCATGGCTACACCTTC. It yields the protein CASRDGGAHGYTF.